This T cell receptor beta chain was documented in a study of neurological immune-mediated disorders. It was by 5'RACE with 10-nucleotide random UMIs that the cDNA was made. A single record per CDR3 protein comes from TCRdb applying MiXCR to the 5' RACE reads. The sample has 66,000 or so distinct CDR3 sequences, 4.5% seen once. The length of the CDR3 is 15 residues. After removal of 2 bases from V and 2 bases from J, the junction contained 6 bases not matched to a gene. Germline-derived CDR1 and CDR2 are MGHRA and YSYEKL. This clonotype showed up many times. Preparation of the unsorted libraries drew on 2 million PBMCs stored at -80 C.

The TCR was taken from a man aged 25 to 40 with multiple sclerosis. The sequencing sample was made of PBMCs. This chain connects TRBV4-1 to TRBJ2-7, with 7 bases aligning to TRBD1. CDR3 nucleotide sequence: TGCGCCAGCAGCCAACCGGGACAGCCGACCTACGAGCAGTACTTC. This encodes CASSQPGQPTYEQYF.